This T cell receptor (beta chain) stems from a study of T cell responses to AZD1222 COVID-19 vaccine. This CDR3 has 12 amino acids. V gave up 7 bases and J gave up 7 bases, with 11 bases separating them. Looked up from germline, CDR1 is MNHEY and CDR2 is SVGAGI. A note on this clone: Its antigen is undetermined.

Broader study findings: Of spike-specific TCRs, nearly half reportedly target regions left unmutated in variants.

Method: immunoSEQ multiplex PCR; TCRdb's copy keeps in-frame clones and lacks some. The sample has 98,000 or so clones; 88% are singletons. The sequencing here drew on peripheral blood, taken 28 days after the second AZD1222 dose. The chain joins TRBV6-5 to TRBJ1-5; D not certain. The clonotype originates from an adult who received the AZD1222 COVID-19 vaccine. The CDR3, as DNA: TGTGCCAGCATAAGTCCGGGCCAGCCCCAGCATTTT. Its translation is CASISPGQPQHF.